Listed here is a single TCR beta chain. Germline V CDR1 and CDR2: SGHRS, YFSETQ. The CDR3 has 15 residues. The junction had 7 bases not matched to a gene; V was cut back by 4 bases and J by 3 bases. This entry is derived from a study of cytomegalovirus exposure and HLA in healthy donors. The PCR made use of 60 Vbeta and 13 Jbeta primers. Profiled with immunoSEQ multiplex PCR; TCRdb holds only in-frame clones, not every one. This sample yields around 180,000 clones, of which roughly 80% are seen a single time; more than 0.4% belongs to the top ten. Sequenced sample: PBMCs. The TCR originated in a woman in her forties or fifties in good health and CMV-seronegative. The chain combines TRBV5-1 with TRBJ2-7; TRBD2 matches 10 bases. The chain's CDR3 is CASSPWTSGNYEQYF. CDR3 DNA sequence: TGCGCCAGCAGCCCCTGGACTAGCGGAAACTACGAGCAGTACTTC.